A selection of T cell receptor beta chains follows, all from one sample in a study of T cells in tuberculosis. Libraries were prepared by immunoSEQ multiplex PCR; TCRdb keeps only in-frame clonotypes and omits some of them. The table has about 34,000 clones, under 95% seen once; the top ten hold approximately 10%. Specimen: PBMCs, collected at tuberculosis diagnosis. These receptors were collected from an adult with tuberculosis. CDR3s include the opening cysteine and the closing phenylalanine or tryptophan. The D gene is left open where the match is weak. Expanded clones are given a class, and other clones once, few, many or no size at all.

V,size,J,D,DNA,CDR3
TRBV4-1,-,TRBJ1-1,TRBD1,TGCGCCAGCAGCCAAGAAGCAGGGGGGAACACTGAAGCTTTCTTT,CASSQEAGGNTEAFF
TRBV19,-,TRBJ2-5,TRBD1,TGTGCCAGTACAGGGGGCCAGACCCAGTACTTC,CASTGGQTQYF
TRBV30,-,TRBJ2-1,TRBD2,TGTGCCTGGAGTCGCTTGCTAGCGGGTATGAGCTCCTACAATGAGCAGTTCTTC,CAWSRLLAGMSSYNEQFF
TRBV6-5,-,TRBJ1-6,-,TGTGCCAGCAGGTACAGAGACTCCTATAATTCACCCCTCCACTTT,CASRYRDSYNSPLHF
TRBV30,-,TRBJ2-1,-,TGTGCCTGGAGTTACTCCTCCTACAATGAGCAGTTCTTC,CAWSYSSYNEQFF
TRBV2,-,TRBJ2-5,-,TGTGCCAGCGGGGAGGACGGGATTGGGACCCAGTACTTC,CASGEDGIGTQYF
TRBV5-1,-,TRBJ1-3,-,TGCGCCAGCAGTCAAGAGGTCTCTGGAAACACCATATATTTT,CASSQEVSGNTIYF
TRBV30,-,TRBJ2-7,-,TGTGCCGCAGACCGGGACTCTATCTACGAGCAGTACTTC,CAADRDSIYEQYF
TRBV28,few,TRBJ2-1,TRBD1,TGTGCCAGCAGGGAGATGGGGGACAGGGGCTACAATGAGCAGTTCTTC,CASREMGDRGYNEQFF
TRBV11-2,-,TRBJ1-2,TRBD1,TGTGCCAGCAGCTCCCAGGGGGCGTATGGCTACACCTTC,CASSSQGAYGYTF
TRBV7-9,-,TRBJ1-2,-,TGTGCCAGCAGCCCTATCTCAACTAACTATGGCTACACCTTC,CASSPISTNYGYTF
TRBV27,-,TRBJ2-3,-,TGTGCCAGCAGCCCCCTAGTTGGCGCTCGTGCTGTGGATACGCAGTATTTT,CASSPLVGARAVDTQYF
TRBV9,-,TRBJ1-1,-,TGTGCCAGCAGCTTTGGCAGTGCAAACACTGAAGCTTTCTTT,CASSFGSANTEAFF
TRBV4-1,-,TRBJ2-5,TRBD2,TGCGCCAGCAGCCAAGATTGGCGGGAGGGCCCTAGAGAGACCCAGTACTTC,CASSQDWREGPRETQYF
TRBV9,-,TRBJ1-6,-,TGTGCCAGCAGCGACCGGGCAGGGGAAGGTTCACCCCTCCACTTT,CASSDRAGEGSPLHF
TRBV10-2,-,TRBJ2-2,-,TGCGCCAGCAGACCGGGGTTCACCGGGGAGCTGTTTTTT,CASRPGFTGELFF
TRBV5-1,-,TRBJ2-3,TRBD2,TGCGCCAGCAGCCGCGAGGGGGGGACTAGCGGGCGCACAGATACGCAGTATTTT,CASSREGGTSGRTDTQYF
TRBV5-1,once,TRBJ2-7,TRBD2,TGCGCCAGCAGCTTCCAGCGGGGAGGTACCTACGAGCAGTACTTC,CASSFQRGGTYEQYF
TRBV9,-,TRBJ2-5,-,TGTGCCAGCAGCGCTAACCGGGGCCAAGAGACCCAGTACTTC,CASSANRGQETQYF
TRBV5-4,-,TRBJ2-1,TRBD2,TGTGCCGGAACCCAGATCGGACTAGCGGGAGGCGGCGAGCAGTTCTTC,CAGTQIGLAGGGEQFF
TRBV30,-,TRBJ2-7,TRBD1,TGTGCCTGGAGTGGGACAGGGGTCTCCTACGAGCAGTACTTC,CAWSGTGVSYEQYF
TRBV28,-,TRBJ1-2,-,TGTGCCAGCAGTTTAATCGAGGGCAATGGCTACACCTTC,CASSLIEGNGYTF
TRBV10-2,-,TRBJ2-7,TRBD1,TGCGCCAGCAGTGAGTGGGTCAGGGGGCCATACGAGCAGTACTTC,CASSEWVRGPYEQYF
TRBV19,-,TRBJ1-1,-,TGTGCCAGTAGTATAGGGAGGAACACTGAAGCTTTCTTT,CASSIGRNTEAFF
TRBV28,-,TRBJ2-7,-,TGTGCCAGTCAAAACCCCCTGGGAGCCTACGAGCAGTACTTC,CASQNPLGAYEQYF
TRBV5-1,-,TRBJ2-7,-,TGCGCCAGCAGCTGGACTCCGGCCTACGAGCAGTACTTC,CASSWTPAYEQYF
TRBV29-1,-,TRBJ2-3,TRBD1,TGCAGCGTTGAGTGGACAGGAACGCAGTATTTT,CSVEWTGTQYF
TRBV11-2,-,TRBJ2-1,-,TGTGCCAGCACCATACAGGGATCCGGGAATGAGCAGTTCTTC,CASTIQGSGNEQFF
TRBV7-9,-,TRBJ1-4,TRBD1,TGTGCCAGCAGCCAGACGGCAGGGGGAGATGAAAAACTGTTTTTT,CASSQTAGGDEKLFF
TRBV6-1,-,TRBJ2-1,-,TGTGCCAGCAGCCCCCAAGCTAATGAGCAATTCTTC,CASSPQANEQFF
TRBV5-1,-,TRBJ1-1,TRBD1,TGCGCCAGCAGCCAGACAGGGATCAACACTGAAGCTTTCTTT,CASSQTGINTEAFF
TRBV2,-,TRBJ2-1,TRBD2,TGTGCCAGCAGGGGTAGCGGGGGGGAGTTTTACAATGAGCAGTTCTTC,CASRGSGGEFYNEQFF
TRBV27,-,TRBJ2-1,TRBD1,TGTGCCAGCAGTTTATCGCAGCTAGGACAGGGAGAGTGGAATGAGCAGTTCTTC,CASSLSQLGQGEWNEQFF
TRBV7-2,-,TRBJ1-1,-,TGTGCCAGCAGCTTCGTACAGGGCGCTGAAGCTTTCTTT,CASSFVQGAEAFF
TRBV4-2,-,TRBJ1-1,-,TGTGCCAGCAGCCAAGTAGCAGGGTACACTGAAGCTTTCTTT,CASSQVAGYTEAFF
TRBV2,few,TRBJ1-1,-,TGTGCCAGCATACTGGGACTCCCCAATGGGGACACTGAAGCTTTCTTT,CASILGLPNGDTEAFF
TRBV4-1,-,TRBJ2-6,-,TGCGCCAGCACCCCCAACCCGGGTCCAGCGTTGACTGGGGCCAACGTCCTGACTTTC,CASTPNPGPALTGANVLTF
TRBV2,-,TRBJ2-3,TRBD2,TGTGCCAGCAGTACACTGACTAGCCCAGATACGCAGTATTTT,CASSTLTSPDTQYF
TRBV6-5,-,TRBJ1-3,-,TGTGCCAGCAGCTACGGACAAAACTCTGGAAACACCATATATTTT,CASSYGQNSGNTIYF
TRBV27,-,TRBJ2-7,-,TGTGCCAGCAGTTGGGAGGCAGGGCAACACGAGCAGTACTTC,CASSWEAGQHEQYF
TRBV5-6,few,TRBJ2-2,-,TGTGCCACCAAAGGGGAATCCGGGGAGCTGTTTTTT,CATKGESGELFF
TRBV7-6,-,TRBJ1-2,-,TGTGCCAGCAGTCAGGATACCTATGGCTACACCTTC,CASSQDTYGYTF
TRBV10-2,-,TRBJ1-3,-,TGCGCCAGCAGCGAGAGGACAGCCTCTGGAAACACCATATATTTT,CASSERTASGNTIYF
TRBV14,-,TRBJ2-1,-,TGTGCCAGCAGCCAAGATCTCGTTTACAATGAGCAGTTCTTC,CASSQDLVYNEQFF
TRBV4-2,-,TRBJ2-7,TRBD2,TGTGCCAGCAGCCAAGATATGACTAGCGGGGCCTATGAGCAGTACTTC,CASSQDMTSGAYEQYF
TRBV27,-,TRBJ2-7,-,TGTGCCAGCAGTTCCCACTACGAGCAGTACTTC,CASSSHYEQYF
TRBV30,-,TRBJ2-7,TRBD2,TGTGCCTGGGCGACTAGCGGGAGTTACGAGCAGTACTTC,CAWATSGSYEQYF
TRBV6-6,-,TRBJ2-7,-,TGTGCCAGCAGTTATGCTCGACTGCAGGAGCAGTACTTC,CASSYARLQEQYF
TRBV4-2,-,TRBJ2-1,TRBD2,TGTGCCAGCAGCCAAGAGGGACTAGCGGGAGGGCCGCCCTACAATGAGCAGTTCTTC,CASSQEGLAGGPPYNEQFF
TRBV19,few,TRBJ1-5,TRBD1,TGTGCCAGTAGTGTCGACAGGGGCAGGCCCCAGCATTTT,CASSVDRGRPQHF
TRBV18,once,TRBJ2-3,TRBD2,TGTGCCAGCTCAGACGGGGGGGCCACAGATACGCAGTATTTT,CASSDGGATDTQYF
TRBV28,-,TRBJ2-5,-,TGTGCCAGCAGTTTTAGATATCAAGAGACCCAGTACTTC,CASSFRYQETQYF
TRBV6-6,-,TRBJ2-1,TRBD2,TGTGCCAGCGGGCGAACTAGCAGGGAGGGCTACAATGAGCAGTTCTTC,CASGRTSREGYNEQFF